This T cell receptor beta chain was found in a study of control samples from healthy donors and cancer patients. CDR3 length: 13 amino acids. V was pared by 2 bases and J by 7 bases, with 13 bases between. The V gene's germline CDR1 is SGHRS and CDR2 YFSETQ. Sequenced by immunoSEQ multiplex PCR; TCRdb stores in-frame clones only, minus some. Of under 85,000 clones in the sample, roughly 92% were seen once. Sequencing was carried out using blood. This chain uses TRBV5-1 with TRBJ2-7; unclear D gene. The sequence was collected from a middle-aged woman in good health. In DNA, the CDR3 is TGCGCCAGCAGCTTCACTGGTTTAAGGGAGCAGTACTTC. Translating gives CASSFTGLREQYF.